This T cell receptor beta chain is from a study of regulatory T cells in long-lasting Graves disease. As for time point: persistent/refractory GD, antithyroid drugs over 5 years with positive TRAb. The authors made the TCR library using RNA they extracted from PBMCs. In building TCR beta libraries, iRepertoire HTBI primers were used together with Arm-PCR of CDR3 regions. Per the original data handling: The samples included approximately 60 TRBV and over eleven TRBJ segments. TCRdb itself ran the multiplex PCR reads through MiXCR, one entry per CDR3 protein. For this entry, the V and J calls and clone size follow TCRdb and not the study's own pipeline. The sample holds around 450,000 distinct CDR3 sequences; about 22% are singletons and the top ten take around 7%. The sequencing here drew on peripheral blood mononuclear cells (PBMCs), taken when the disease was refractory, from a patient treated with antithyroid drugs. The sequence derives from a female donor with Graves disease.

The CDR3 loop reads CASTDPIGTANTGELFF. CDR3 in DNA: TGTGCCAGTACCGATCCTATCGGGACAGCGAACACCGGGGAGCTGTTTTTT. The rearrangement uses TRBV19 and TRBJ2-2, with 7 bases that match TRBD1. V lost 7 bases and J lost 0; bases outside the gene matches: 11. CDR1 is LNHDA, CDR2 SQIVND, per germline (reference sequence). The CDR3 extends over 17 amino acids.